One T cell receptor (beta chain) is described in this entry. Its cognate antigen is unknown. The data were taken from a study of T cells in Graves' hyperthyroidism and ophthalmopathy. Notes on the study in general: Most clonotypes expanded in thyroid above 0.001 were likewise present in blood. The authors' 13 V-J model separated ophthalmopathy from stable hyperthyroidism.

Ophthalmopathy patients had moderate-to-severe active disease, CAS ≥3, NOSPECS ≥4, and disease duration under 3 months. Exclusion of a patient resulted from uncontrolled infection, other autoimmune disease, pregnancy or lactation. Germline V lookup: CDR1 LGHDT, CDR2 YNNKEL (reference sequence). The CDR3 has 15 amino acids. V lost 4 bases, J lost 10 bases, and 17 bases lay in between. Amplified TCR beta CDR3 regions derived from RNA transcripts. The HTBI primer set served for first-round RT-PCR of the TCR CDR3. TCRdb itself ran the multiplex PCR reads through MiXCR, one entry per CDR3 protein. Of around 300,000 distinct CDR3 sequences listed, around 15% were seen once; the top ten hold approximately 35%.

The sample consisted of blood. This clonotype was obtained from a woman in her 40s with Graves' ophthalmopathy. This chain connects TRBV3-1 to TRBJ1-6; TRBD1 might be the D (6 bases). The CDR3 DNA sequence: TGTGCCAGCAGCCGGGTAGCAGGGGCTAACTCACCCCTCCACTTT. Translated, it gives CASSRVAGANSPLHF. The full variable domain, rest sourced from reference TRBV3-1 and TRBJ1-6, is DTAVSQTPKYLVTQMGNDKSIKCEQNLGHDTMYWYKQDSKKFLKIMFSYNNKELIINETVPNRFSPKSPDKAHLNLHINSLELGDSAVYFCASSRVAGANSPLHFGNGTRLTVT.